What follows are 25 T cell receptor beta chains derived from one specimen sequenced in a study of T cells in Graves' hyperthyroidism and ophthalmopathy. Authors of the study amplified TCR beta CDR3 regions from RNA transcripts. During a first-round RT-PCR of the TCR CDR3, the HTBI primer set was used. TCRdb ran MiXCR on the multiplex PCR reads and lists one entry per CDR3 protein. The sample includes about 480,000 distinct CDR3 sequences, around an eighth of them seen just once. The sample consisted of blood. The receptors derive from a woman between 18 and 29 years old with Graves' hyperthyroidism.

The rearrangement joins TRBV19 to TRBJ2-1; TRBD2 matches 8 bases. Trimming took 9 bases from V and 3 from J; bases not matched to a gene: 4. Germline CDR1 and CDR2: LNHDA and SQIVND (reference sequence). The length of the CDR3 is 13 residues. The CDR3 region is CASGGEYYNEQFF. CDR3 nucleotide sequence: TGTGCCAGCGGGGGGGAGTACTACAATGAGCAGTTCTTC.

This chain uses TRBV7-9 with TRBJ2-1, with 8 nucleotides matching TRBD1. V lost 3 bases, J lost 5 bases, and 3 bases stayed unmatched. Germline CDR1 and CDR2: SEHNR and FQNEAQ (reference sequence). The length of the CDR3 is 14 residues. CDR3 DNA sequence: TGTGCCAGCAGCTTTCGGACAGGGAACAATGAGCAGTTCTTC. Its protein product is CASSFRTGNNEQFF.

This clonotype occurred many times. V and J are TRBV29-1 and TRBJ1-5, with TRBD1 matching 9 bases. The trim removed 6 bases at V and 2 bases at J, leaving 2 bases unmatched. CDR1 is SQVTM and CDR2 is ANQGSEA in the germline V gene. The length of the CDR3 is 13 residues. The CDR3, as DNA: TGCAGCGTAGGGGACAGGGGCAATCAGCCCCAGCATTTT. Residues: CSVGDRGNQPQHF.

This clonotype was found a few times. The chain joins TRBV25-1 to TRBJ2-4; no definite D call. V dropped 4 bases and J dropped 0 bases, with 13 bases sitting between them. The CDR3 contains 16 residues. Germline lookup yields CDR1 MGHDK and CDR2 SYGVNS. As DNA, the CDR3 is TGTGCCAGCAGTGGTACCACGGCTGAAGCCAAAAACATTCAGTACTTC. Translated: CASSGTTAEAKNIQYF.

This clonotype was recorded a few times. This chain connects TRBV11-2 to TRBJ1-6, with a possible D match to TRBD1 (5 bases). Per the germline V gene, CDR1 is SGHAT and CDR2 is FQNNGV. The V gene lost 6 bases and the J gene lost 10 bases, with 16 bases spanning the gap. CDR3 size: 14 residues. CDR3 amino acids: CASSLDAEGSPLHF. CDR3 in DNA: TGTGCCAGCAGTTTGGACGCGGAGGGGTCACCCCTCCACTTT.

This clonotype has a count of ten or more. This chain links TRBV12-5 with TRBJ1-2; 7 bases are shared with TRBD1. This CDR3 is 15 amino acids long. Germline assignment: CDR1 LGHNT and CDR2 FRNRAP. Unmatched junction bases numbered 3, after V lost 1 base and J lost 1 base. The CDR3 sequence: CASGLEQGFNYGYTF. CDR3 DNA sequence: TGTGCTAGTGGTTTGGAACAGGGGTTTAACTATGGCTACACCTTC.

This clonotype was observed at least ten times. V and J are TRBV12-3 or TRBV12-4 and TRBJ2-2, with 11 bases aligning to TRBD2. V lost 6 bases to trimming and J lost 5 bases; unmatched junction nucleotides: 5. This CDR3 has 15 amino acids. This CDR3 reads CASSPGTSGTGELFF. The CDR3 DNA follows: TGTGCCAGCAGCCCCGGGACTAGCGGTACCGGGGAGCTGTTTTTT.

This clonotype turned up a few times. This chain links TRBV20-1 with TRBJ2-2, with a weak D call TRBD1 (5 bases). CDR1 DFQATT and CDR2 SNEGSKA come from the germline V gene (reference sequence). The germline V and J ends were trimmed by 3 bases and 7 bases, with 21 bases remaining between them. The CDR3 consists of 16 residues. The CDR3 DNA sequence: TGCAGTGCTAGTAGCCCGTCGGCAGGGTCGGGCGGGGAGCTGTTTTTT. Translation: CSASSPSAGSGGELFF.

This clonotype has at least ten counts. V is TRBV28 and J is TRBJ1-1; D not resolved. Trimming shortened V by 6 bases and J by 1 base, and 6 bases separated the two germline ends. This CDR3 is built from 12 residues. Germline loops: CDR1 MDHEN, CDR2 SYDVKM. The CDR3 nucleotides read TGTGCCAGCAGAACACAGAACACTGAAGCTTTCTTT. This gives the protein CASRTQNTEAFF. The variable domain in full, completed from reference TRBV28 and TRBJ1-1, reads DVKVTQSSRYLVKRTGEKVFLECVQDMDHENMFWYRQDPGLGLRLIYFSYDVKMKEKGDIPEGYSVSREKKERFSLILESASTNQTSMYLCASRTQNTEAFFGQGTRLTVV.

CDR3 bases: TGCGCCAGCCAGAGAATCGGACAGGGAGCGTACGAGCAGTACTTC. Its translation: CASQRIGQGAYEQYF. The chain has TRBV10-2 and TRBJ2-7; 8 nucleotides match TRBD1. Losses at the gene ends were 8 bases for V and 4 bases for J; bases not matched to a gene: 13. This CDR3 region has 15 residues. From germline, CDR1 is WSHSY and CDR2 SAAADI.

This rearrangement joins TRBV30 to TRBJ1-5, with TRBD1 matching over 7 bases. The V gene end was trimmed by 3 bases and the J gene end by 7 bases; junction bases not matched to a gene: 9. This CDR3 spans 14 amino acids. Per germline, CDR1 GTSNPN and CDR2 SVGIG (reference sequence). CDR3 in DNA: TGTGCCTGGAGGAAGGAGGGAGGGGGCCAGCCCCAGCATTTT. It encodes CAWRKEGGGQPQHF.

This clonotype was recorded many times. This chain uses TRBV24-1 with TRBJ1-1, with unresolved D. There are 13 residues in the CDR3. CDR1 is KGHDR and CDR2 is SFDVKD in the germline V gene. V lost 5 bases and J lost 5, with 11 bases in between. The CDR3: CATSGAGTTEAFF. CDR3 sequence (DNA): TGTGCCACCAGTGGAGCAGGAACAACTGAAGCTTTCTTT.

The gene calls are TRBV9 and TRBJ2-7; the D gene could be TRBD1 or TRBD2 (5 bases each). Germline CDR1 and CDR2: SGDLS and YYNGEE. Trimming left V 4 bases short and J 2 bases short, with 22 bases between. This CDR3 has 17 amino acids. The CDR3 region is CASSPTGTKLFTYEQYF. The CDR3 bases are TGTGCCAGCAGCCCCACCGGGACCAAATTATTCACCTACGAGCAGTACTTC. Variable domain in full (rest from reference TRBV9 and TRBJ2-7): DSGVTQTPKHLITATGQRVTLRCSPRSGDLSVYWYQQSLDQGLQFLIQYYNGEERAKGNILERFSAQQFPDLHSELNLSSLELGDSALYFCASSPTGTKLFTYEQYFGPGTRLTVT.

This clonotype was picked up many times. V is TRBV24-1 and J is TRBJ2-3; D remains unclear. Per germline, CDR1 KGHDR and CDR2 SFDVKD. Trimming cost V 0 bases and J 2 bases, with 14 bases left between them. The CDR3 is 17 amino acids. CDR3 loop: CATSDLGDVGLTDTQYF. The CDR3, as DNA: TGTGCCACCAGTGATTTGGGCGACGTGGGCCTCACAGATACGCAGTATTTT.

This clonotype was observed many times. CDR3 in amino acids: CASSPPGGPDEKLFF. The CDR3 DNA sequence: TGTGCCAGCAGCCCCCCCGGGGGGCCGGATGAAAAACTGTTTTTT. The V and J genes are TRBV12-3 or TRBV12-4 and TRBJ1-4; D is perhaps TRBD1 (6 bases). This CDR3 comprises 15 residues. The ends were cut back, 6 bases at V and 6 bases at J, with 17 bases in the middle.

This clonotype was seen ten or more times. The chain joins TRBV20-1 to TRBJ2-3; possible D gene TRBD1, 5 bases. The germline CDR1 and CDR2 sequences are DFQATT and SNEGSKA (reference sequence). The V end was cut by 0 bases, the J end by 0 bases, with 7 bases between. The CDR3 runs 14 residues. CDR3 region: CSARDQGSTDTQYF. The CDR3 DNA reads TGCAGTGCTAGAGATCAGGGTAGCACAGATACGCAGTATTTT.

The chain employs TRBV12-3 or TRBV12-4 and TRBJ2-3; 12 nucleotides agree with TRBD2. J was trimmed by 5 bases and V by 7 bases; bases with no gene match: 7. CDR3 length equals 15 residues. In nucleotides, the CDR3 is TGTGCCAGCAATCCTAGCGGGAGGGCCGGAGATACGCAGTATTTT. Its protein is CASNPSGRAGDTQYF.

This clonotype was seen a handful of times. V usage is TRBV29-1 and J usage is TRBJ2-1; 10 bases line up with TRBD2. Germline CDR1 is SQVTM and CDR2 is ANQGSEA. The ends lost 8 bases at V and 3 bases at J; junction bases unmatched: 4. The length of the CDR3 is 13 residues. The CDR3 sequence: CSSRLAGYNEQFF. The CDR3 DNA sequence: TGCAGCTCCCGACTAGCGGGCTACAATGAGCAGTTCTTC.

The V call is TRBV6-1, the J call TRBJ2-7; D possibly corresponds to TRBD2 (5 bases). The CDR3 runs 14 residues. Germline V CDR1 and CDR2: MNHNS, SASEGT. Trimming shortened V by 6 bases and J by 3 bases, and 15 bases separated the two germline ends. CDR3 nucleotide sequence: TGTGCCAGCAGCTTGGACCCCCGGGACTACGAGCAGTACTTC. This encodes CASSLDPRDYEQYF.

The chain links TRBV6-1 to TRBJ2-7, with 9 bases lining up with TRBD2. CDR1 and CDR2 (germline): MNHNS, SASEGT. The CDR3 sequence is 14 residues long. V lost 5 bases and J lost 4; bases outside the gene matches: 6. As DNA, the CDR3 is TGTGCCAGCAGTTCGGGACTAGCCCTTTACGAGCAGTACTTC. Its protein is CASSSGLALYEQYF.

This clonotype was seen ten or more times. The CDR3 coding sequence is TGTGCCACCAGCAGAGACGTCTCTGAAGAGACCCAGTACTTC. It codes for CATSRDVSEETQYF. This chain uses TRBV15 with TRBJ2-5, with D hard to call. Trimming left V 0 bases short and J 3 bases short, with 8 bases between. This CDR3 region has 14 residues. Germline values: CDR1 LNHNV, CDR2 YYDKDF (reference sequence).

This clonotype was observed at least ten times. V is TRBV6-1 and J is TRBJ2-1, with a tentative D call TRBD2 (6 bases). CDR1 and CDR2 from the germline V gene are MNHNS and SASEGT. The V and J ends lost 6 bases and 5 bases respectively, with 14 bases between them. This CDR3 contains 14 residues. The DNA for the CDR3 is TGTGCCAGCAGGGACGGGGGACCAAACAATGAGCAGTTCTTC. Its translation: CASRDGGPNNEQFF.

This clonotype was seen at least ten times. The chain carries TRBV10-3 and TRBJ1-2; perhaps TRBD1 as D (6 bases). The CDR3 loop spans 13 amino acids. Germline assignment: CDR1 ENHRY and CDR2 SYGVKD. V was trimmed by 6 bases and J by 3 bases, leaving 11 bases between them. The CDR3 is CAISRQEDYGYTF. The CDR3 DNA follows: TGTGCCATCAGCCGACAGGAGGACTATGGCTACACCTTC.

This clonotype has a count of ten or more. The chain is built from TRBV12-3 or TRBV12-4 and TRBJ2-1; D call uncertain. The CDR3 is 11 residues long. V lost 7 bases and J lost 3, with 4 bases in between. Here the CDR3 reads CASIDYNEQFF. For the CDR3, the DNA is TGTGCCAGCATAGACTACAATGAGCAGTTCTTC.

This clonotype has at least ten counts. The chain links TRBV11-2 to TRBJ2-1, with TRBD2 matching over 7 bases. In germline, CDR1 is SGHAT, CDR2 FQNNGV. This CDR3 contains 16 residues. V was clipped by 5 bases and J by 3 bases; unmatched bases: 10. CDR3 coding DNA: TGTGCCAGCAGCCCCTTGGTTACTAGCGTCTACAATGAGCAGTTCTTC. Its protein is CASSPLVTSVYNEQFF.